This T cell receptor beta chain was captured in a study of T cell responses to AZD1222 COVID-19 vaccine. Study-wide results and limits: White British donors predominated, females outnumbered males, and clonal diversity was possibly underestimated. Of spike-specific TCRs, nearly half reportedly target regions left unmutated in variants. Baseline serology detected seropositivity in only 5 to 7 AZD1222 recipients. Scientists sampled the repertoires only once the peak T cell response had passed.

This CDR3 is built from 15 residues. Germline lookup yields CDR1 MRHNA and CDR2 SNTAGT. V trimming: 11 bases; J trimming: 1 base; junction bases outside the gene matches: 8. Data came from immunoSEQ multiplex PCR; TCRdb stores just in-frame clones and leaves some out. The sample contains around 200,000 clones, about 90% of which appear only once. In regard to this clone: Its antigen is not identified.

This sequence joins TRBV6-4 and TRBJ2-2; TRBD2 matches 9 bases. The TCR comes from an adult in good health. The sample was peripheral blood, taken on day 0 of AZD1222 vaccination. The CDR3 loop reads CAGKGAGGNTGELFF. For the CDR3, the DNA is TGTGCCGGAAAGGGAGCGGGAGGGAACACCGGGGAGCTGTTTTTT.